The 22 T cell receptor beta chains given below trace back to one sample, sequenced in a study of glioma-infiltrating T cells. The iRepertoire nested amplicon-rescue multiplex PCR amplified TCR alpha and beta CDR3s from RNA. A single record per CDR3 protein comes from TCRdb applying MiXCR to the multiplex PCR reads. The table records roughly 20,000 distinct CDR3 sequences, around 23% of them present only once. The sample was glioma tissue, nonneoplastic brain tissue, or PBMCs (not recorded which). The receptor source for this set is a human donor with low-grade glioma or glioblastoma, undergoing nonglioma brain surgery, or in good health (not recorded which).

In regard to this clonotype: With a much larger clone just one base away, this may be a read error. This chain links TRBV29-1 with TRBJ1-2; D possibly corresponds to TRBD1 (5 bases). CDR1 is SQVTM and CDR2 is ANQGSEA in the germline V gene. V shed 7 bases and J shed 7 bases, with 16 bases lying between them. CDR3 length: 12 residues. The CDR3 reads CSAVDTGVGYTF. The CDR3 region has the DNA TGCAGCGCCGTGGACACGGGAGTTGGCTACACCTTC. Complete variable domain (other parts from reference TRBV29-1 and TRBJ1-2): SAVISQKPSRDICQRGTSLTIQCQVDSQVTMMFWYRQQPGQSLTLIATANQGSEATYESGFVIDKFPISRPNLTFSTLTVSNMSPEDSSIYLCSAVDTGVGYTFGSGTRLTVV.

J is TRBJ1-2 and V is TRBV14; D is unclear. This CDR3 spans 16 amino acids. V lost 0 bases to trimming and J lost 4 bases, with 15 bases between them. Germline values: CDR1 SGHDN, CDR2 FVKESK. The CDR3, as DNA: TGTGCCAGCAGCCAAGAGGCACGCTACAGATTCTATGGCTACACCTTC. Encoded protein: CASSQEARYRFYGYTF.

The chain uses TRBV4-3 and TRBJ1-2; D is possibly TRBD1 (6 bases). Germline V lookup: CDR1 LGHNA, CDR2 YSLEER. V lost 3 bases and J lost 0, with 11 bases in between. CDR3 length: 15 residues. CDR3 sequence reads: CASSHQGLANYGYTF. As DNA, the CDR3 is TGCGCCAGCAGCCACCAGGGGCTGGCTAACTATGGCTACACCTTC.

In regard to this clonotype: A much more abundant neighbour one base away suggests this may be a read error. CDR3 sequence reads: CASSLGGSRDQLQHF. CDR3 DNA sequence: TGTGCCAGCAGCTTAGGGGGTAGTAGGGATCAGCTCCAGCATTTT. The chain couples TRBV7-2 to TRBJ1-5; D remains ambiguous. Per the germline V gene, CDR1 is SGHTA and CDR2 is FQGNSA. This CDR3 has 15 amino acids.

V usage is TRBV7-2 and J usage is TRBJ2-4; 15 bases fit TRBD2. V lost 4 bases to trimming and J lost 5 bases; unmatched junction nucleotides: 9. Per germline, CDR1 SGHTA and CDR2 FQGNSA. The CDR3 is made up of 18 amino acids. CDR3 in amino acids: CASSSLGLAGGSQNIQYF. DNA of the CDR3: TGTGCCAGCAGCTCATTGGGACTAGCGGGGGGAAGCCAAAACATTCAGTACTTC.

This clonotype was recorded at least ten times. V usage is TRBV20-1 and J usage is TRBJ2-7; D may be TRBD1 (6 bases). Germline V gene data show CDR1 as DFQATT and CDR2 as SNEGSKA (reference sequence). Trimming removed 0 bases at V and 3 bases at J, with 18 bases between. The CDR3 runs 16 residues. Here the CDR3 DNA reads TGCAGTGCTAGAGAGGTTGGTGGACAGAGGCTCTACGAGCAGTACTTC. This codes for CSAREVGGQRLYEQYF.

This clonotype was found a few times. The chain recombines TRBV5-4 with TRBJ2-7; 9 bases map to TRBD1. Germline lookup yields CDR1 SGHNT and CDR2 YYREEE (reference sequence). V was pared by 5 bases and J by 7 bases, with 4 bases of the junction left unmatched. The CDR3 consists of 12 residues. The CDR3: CASRQGAGEQYF. The CDR3 bases are TGTGCCAGCAGACAGGGGGCGGGAGAGCAGTACTTC.

This clonotype was seen ten or more times. The genes are TRBV25-1 and TRBJ1-2, with D perhaps matching TRBD1 (6 bases). V dropped 3 bases and J dropped 7 bases, with 15 bases sitting between them. CDR1 and CDR2 from the germline V gene are MGHDK and SYGVNS. This CDR3 contains 14 residues. The CDR3 sequence is CASSDSGAGGGYTF. In DNA, the CDR3 is TGTGCCAGCAGTGATTCGGGGGCTGGGGGTGGCTACACCTTC.

This clonotype was observed at least ten times. This chain joins TRBV6-4 and TRBJ2-1; unclear D gene. CDR3 length equals 13 residues. CDR1 MRHNA and CDR2 SNTAGT come from the germline V gene. V was cut by 3 bases and J by 7 bases, with 10 bases left in between. DNA of the CDR3: TGTGCCAGCAGTGATGGGTACCCGAATGAGCAGTTCTTC. It specifies CASSDGYPNEQFF.

This clonotype was seen many times. The rearrangement joins TRBV20-1 to TRBJ2-3; tentative D call: TRBD1 (5 bases). The CDR3 is 13 residues long. V was shortened by 6 bases and J by 2 bases, with 12 bases between the two germline ends. Germline assignment: CDR1 DFQATT and CDR2 SNEGSKA (reference sequence). CDR3 sequence reads: CSAPRQYTDTQYF. The CDR3 nucleotides read TGCAGTGCCCCTCGACAGTACACAGATACGCAGTATTTT.

The chain couples TRBV4-1 to TRBJ1-2; D is unclear. Trimming left V 2 bases short and J 0 bases short, with 13 bases between. The germline CDR1 and CDR2 sequences are MGHRA and YSYEKL. CDR3 size: 16 residues. The CDR3 coding sequence is TGCGCCAGCAGCCAAACGACTGTCTCAGCTAACTATGGCTACACCTTC. It yields the protein CASSQTTVSANYGYTF.

The chain employs TRBV5-1 and TRBJ1-1, with D possibly being TRBD1 (5 bases). CDR3 length equals 15 residues. Looked up from germline, CDR1 is SGHRS and CDR2 is YFSETQ. Trimming cost V 0 bases and J 7 bases, with 16 bases left between them. CDR3: CASSLDGTTRGEAFF. DNA of the CDR3: TGCGCCAGCAGCTTGGACGGGACGACCCGCGGTGAAGCTTTCTTT.

By sample fraction, this clonotype is medium-sized (0.01 to 0.1%). The V gene is TRBV7-9, the J gene TRBJ2-1; possibly TRBD2 for D (6 bases). Germline V gives CDR1 SEHNR, CDR2 FQNEAQ (reference sequence). The germline V and J ends were trimmed by 2 bases and 12 bases, with 8 bases remaining between them. The CDR3 sequence is 11 residues long. In DNA form, the CDR3 reads TGTGCCAGCAGCTTAAGCGGGTCGCAGTTCTTC. Its protein product is CASSLSGSQFF.

This chain joins TRBV19 and TRBJ1-5; no definite D call. Germline CDR1 LNHDA, CDR2 SQIVND (reference sequence). The CDR3 runs to 14 residues. Trimming stripped 10 bases from V and 0 bases from J, with 13 bases between. The CDR3 bases are TGTGCCACCCAGGACGGATATAGCAATCAGCCCCAGCATTTT. Its translation: CATQDGYSNQPQHF.

About this clonotype: Germline is not matched at one junction end, which may reflect a read error. The chain has TRBV3-1 and TRBJ1-5; D gene uncertain. The CDR3 is made up of 15 amino acids. CDR1 and CDR2 (germline): LGHDT, YNNKEL (reference sequence). The chain's CDR3 is CASIQGDTSNQPQHF. CDR3 DNA sequence: TGTGCCAGCATCCAAGGTGACACCTCCAATCAGCCCCAGCATTTT.

This clonotype was found many times. The genes are TRBV6-1 and TRBJ2-6, with D perhaps being TRBD1 or TRBD2 (5 bases each). The V and J ends lost 10 bases and 3 bases respectively, with 10 bases between them. CDR1 is MNHNS and CDR2 is SASEGT in the germline V gene. The CDR3 length is 13 residues. In DNA, the CDR3 is TGTGCCACTAGGGGACGTGGGGCCAACGTCCTGACTTTC. Protein: CATRGRGANVLTF.

The chain combines TRBV27 with TRBJ2-3; D gene uncertain. Germline V gene data show CDR1 as MNHEY and CDR2 as SMNVEV (reference sequence). V dropped 5 bases and J dropped 4 bases, with 7 bases sitting between them. CDR3 length: 12 residues. Here the CDR3 reads CASSLSPDTQYF. The CDR3 nucleotides are TGTGCCAGCAGTCTGTCGCCAGATACGCAGTATTTT.

This clonotype was found many times. The gene calls are TRBV6-1 and TRBJ1-4; tentatively, D is TRBD1 (5 bases). CDR3 length: 15 residues. Trimming took 7 bases from V and 0 from J, leaving 12 bases between them. Germline-derived CDR1 and CDR2 are MNHNS and SASEGT. CDR3 sequence reads: CASIRLGATNEKLFF. In nucleotides, the CDR3 is TGTGCCAGCATCCGGTTGGGGGCAACTAATGAAAAACTGTTTTTT.

In this sample, this clonotype turned up a few times. This chain uses TRBV3-1 with TRBJ1-6, with D tentatively TRBD1 (5 bases). This CDR3 has 20 amino acids. V was trimmed by 2 bases and J by 0 bases, leaving 20 bases between them. Germline CDR1 and CDR2: LGHDT and YNNKEL (reference sequence). As DNA, the CDR3 is TGTGCCAGCAGCCAAAAGGGGAACGGGGGAGCGAGCTCCTATAATTCACCCCTCCACTTT. Protein sequence: CASSQKGNGGASSYNSPLHF.

This clonotype was recorded a few times. The chain joins TRBV7-3 to TRBJ1-1; TRBD1 is a possible D gene (5 bases). Between the trimmed V and J ends, which lost 4 bases and 1 base, there was a span of 7 bases. The CDR3 has 13 amino acids. Germline-derived CDR1 and CDR2 are SGHTA and FQGTGA. CDR3 sequence (DNA): TGTGCCAGCAGCTCACAGGAGAACACTGAAGCTTTCTTT. Protein sequence: CASSSQENTEAFF.

This clonotype was seen at least ten times. The chain is built from TRBV7-9 and TRBJ1-1; possibly TRBD1 for D (5 bases). Trimming shortened V by 5 bases and J by 3 bases, and 16 bases separated the two germline ends. The CDR3 is 15 residues long. Germline loops: CDR1 SEHNR, CDR2 FQNEAQ (reference sequence). CDR3 nucleotides: TGTGCCAGCAGCCCCTCGGGGCAGGGTTACACTGAAGCTTTCTTT. This encodes CASSPSGQGYTEAFF.

By frequency in the sample, this clonotype is medium-sized (0.01 to 0.1%). This chain uses TRBV27 with TRBJ2-5; D is unresolved. The ends were cut back, 0 bases at V and 2 bases at J, with 10 bases in the middle. There are 15 residues in the CDR3. Germline V CDR1 and CDR2: MNHEY, SMNVEV (reference sequence). The CDR3 protein is CASSLSGWEQETQYF. CDR3 bases: TGTGCCAGCAGTTTATCGGGGTGGGAACAAGAGACCCAGTACTTC.